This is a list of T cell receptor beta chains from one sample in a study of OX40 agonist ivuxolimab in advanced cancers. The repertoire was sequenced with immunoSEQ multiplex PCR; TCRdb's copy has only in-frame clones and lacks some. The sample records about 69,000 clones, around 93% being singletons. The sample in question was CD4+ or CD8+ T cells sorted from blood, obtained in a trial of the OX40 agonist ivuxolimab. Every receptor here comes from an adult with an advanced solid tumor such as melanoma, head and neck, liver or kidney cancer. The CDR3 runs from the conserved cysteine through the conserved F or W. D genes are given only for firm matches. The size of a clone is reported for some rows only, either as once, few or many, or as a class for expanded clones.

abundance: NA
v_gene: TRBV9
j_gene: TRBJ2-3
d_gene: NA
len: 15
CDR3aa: CASSVDWSGTDTQYF
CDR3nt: TGTGCCAGCAGCGTAGATTGGTCGGGCACAGATACGCAGTATTTT

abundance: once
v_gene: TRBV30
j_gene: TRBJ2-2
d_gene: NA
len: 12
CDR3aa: CAWSPGTGELFF
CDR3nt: TGTGCCTGGAGTCCTGGAACCGGGGAGCTGTTTTTT

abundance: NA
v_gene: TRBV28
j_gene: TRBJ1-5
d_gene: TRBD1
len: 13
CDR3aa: CASNGDRGQPQHF
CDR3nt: TGTGCCAGCAATGGGGACAGGGGTCAGCCCCAGCATTTT

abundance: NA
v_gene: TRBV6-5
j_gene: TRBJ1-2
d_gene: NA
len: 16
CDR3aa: CASSYPFSTDGGGYTF
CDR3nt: TGTGCCAGCAGTTACCCATTCTCGACGGACGGAGGTGGCTACACCTTC

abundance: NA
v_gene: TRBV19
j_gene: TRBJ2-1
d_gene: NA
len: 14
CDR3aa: CASSLPDPLGEQFF
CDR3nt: TGTGCCAGTAGTCTCCCGGACCCCCTGGGTGAGCAGTTCTTC

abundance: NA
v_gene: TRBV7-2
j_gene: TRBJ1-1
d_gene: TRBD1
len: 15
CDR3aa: CASSAGTGVGTEAFF
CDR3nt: TGTGCCAGCAGCGCGGGGACAGGGGTTGGCACTGAAGCTTTCTTT

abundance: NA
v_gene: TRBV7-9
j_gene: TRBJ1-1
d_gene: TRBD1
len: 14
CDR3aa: CASSFSTRQGGAFF
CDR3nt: TGTGCCAGCAGCTTTAGTACCCGACAGGGGGGAGCTTTCTTT

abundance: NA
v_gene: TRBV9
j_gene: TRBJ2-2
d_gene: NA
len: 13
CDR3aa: CASRDNLAGELFF
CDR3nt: TGTGCCAGCAGAGACAACTTAGCCGGGGAGCTGTTTTTT

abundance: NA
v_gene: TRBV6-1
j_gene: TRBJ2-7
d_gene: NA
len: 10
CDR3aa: CACESYEQYF
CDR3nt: TGTGCCTGCGAGTCCTACGAGCAGTACTTC

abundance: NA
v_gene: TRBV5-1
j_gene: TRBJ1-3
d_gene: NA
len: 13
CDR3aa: CATSKGAGDTIYF
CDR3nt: TGCGCCACAAGCAAAGGGGCCGGGGACACCATATATTTT

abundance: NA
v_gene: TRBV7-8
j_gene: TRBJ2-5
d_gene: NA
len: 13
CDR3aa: CASSLALGETQYF
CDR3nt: TGTGCCAGCAGCTTAGCGCTAGGAGAGACCCAGTACTTC

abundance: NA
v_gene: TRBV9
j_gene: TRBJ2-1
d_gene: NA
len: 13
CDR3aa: CASSVSGVGEQFF
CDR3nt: TGTGCCAGCAGCGTATCCGGGGTGGGTGAGCAGTTCTTC

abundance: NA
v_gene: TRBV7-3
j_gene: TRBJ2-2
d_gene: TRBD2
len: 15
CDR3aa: CASSLGTTNTGELFF
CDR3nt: TGTGCCAGCAGCTTAGGGACTACCAACACCGGGGAGCTGTTTTTT

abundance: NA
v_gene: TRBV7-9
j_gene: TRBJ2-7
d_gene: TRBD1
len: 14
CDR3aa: CASSPGTGGSEQYF
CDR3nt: TGTGCCAGCAGCCCCGGGACAGGGGGTAGTGAGCAGTACTTC

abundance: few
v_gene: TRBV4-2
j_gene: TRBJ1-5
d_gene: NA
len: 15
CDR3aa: CASSQGRNSNQPQHF
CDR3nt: TGTGCCAGCAGCCAAGGGAGAAATAGCAATCAGCCCCAGCATTTT

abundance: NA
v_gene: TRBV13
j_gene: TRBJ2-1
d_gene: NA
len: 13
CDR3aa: CASSLWDRNEQFF
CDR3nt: TGTGCCAGCAGCTTATGGGACCGCAATGAGCAGTTCTTC